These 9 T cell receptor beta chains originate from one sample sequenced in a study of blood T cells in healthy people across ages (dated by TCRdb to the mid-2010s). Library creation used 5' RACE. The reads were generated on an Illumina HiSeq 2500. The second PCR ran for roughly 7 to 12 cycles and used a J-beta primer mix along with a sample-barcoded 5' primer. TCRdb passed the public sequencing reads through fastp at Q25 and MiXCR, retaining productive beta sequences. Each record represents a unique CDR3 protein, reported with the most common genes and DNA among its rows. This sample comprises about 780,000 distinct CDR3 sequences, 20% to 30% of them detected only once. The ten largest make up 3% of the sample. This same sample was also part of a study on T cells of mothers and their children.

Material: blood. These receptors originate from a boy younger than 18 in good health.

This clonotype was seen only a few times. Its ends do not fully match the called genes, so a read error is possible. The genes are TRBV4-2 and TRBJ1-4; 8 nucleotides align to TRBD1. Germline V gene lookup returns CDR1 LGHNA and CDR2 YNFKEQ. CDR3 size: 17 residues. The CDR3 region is CASSQEPQGASNEKLLF. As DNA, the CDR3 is TGTGCCAGCAGCCAAGAGCCCCAGGGGGCTAGTAATGAAAAACTGCTTTTT.

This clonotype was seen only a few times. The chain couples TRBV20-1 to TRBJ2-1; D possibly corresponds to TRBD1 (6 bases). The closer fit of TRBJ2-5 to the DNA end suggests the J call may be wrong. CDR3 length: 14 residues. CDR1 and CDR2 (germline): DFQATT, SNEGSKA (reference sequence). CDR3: CSAPGSGTQETQYF. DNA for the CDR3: TGCAGTGCCCCAGGGAGTGGGACACAAGAGACCCAGTACTTC.

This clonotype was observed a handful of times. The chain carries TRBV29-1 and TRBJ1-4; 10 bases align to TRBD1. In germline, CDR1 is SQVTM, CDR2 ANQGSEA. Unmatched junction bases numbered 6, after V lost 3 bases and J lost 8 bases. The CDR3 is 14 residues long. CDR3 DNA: TGCAGCGTTGACGTGACAGGGGGCGGAGAAAAACTGTTTTTT. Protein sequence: CSVDVTGGGEKLFF.

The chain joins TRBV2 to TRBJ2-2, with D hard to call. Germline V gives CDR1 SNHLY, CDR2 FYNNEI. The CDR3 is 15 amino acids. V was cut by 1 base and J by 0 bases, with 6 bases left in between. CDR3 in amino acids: CASSEVGSNTGELFF. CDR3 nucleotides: TGTGCCAGCAGTGAAGTAGGGTCGAACACCGGGGAGCTGTTTTTT.

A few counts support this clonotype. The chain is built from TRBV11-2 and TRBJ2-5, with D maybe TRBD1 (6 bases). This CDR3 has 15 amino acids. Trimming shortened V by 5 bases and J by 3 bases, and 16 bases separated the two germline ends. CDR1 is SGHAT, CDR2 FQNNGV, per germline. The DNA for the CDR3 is TGTGCCAGCAGCAGGGATTTCGGGACAAAAGAGACCCAGTACTTC. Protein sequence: CASSRDFGTKETQYF.

The CDR3 loop reads CSSRMRLLGTDTQYF. CDR3 in DNA: TGCAGCTCCCGCATGAGACTTCTGGGCACAGATACGCAGTATTTT. The chain has TRBV20-1 and TRBJ2-3; D not certain. Looked up from germline, CDR1 is DFQATT and CDR2 is SNEGSKA (reference sequence). This CDR3 is built from 15 residues.

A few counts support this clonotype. The CDR3 DNA is TGTGCCAGCCGGACTCCGAGGGGGTTCTCTGGAAACACCATATATTTT. Protein: CASRTPRGFSGNTIYF. V usage is TRBV28 and J usage is TRBJ1-3; TRBD1 is a possible D gene (6 bases). The CDR3 has 16 amino acids. Per the germline V gene, CDR1 is MDHEN and CDR2 is SYDVKM. V lost 8 bases to trimming and J lost 0 bases, with 17 bases between them.

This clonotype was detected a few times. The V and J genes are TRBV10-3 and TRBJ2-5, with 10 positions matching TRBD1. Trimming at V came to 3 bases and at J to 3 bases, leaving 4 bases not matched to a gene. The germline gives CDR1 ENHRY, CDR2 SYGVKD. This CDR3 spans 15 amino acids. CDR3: CAISDPDRGKETQYF. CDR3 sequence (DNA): TGTGCCATCAGTGACCCGGACAGGGGGAAAGAGACCCAGTACTTC.

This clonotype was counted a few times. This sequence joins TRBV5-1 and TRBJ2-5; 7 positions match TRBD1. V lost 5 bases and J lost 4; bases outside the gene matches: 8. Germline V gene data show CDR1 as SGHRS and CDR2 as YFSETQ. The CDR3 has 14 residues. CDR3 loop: CASRQTTGPETQYF. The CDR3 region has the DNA TGCGCCAGCAGACAAACGACAGGGCCAGAGACCCAGTACTTC.